The entry below gives a single T cell receptor beta chain sequence along with its context. CDR3 size: 14 residues. Trimming stripped 4 bases from V and 0 bases from J, with 9 bases between. The germline CDR1 and CDR2 sequences are SGHRS and YFSETQ. The record originates from a study of cytotoxic CD8 clonotypes in ibrutinib-treated CLL. TCRdb's table, derived via immunoSEQ multiplex PCR, lists solely in-frame clones and lacks some. The repertoire includes fewer than 400,000 clones, around 66% of them detected once, and roughly 6.3% sits in the top ten. The chain couples TRBV5-1 to TRBJ2-3; no reliable D call. Sample: PBMCs, taken after 36 months of ibrutinib treatment. This TCR came from a human donor with chronic lymphocytic leukemia. CDR3 protein: CASSRRTSTDTQYF. The CDR3 nucleotides are TGCGCCAGCAGCCGGCGAACTAGCACAGATACGCAGTATTTT.